The rows below give T cell receptor beta chains drawn from one sample of a study of cytomegalovirus exposure and HLA in healthy donors. Profiling relied on immunoSEQ multiplex PCR, and the TCRdb table lists in-frame clones only, not all of them. The table lists 85,000 to 110,000 clones, 79% of them singletons. Material for sequencing was PBMCs. These receptor sequences come from a man over 45 in good health and CMV-seropositive. CDR3s include the opening cysteine and the closing phenylalanine or tryptophan. The order of the fields is clone size, D gene, J gene, V gene, CDR3 protein, CDR3 DNA. A D gene is named only where the DNA matches it firmly. Not every row has a clone size; where given, it reads once, few, many or a size class.

clone size: .
D gene: .
J gene: TRBJ2-1
V gene: TRBV7-9
CDR3 protein: CASSQDSDNEQFF
CDR3 DNA: TGTGCCAGCAGCCAGGACAGCGACAATGAGCAGTTCTTC

clone size: .
D gene: .
J gene: TRBJ1-4
V gene: TRBV30
CDR3 protein: CAWSVPPDSATNEKLFF
CDR3 DNA: TGTGCCTGGAGTGTACCCCCCGACAGCGCAACTAATGAAAAACTGTTTTTT

clone size: .
D gene: .
J gene: TRBJ2-5
V gene: TRBV20-1
CDR3 protein: CSAGSYETQYF
CDR3 DNA: TGCAGTGCTGGGAGCTACGAGACCCAGTACTTC

clone size: .
D gene: TRBD1
J gene: TRBJ1-2
V gene: TRBV10-1
CDR3 protein: CASRVLSLSGTGGGGYTF
CDR3 DNA: TGCGCCAGCAGGGTGCTGTCTCTTTCGGGGACAGGGGGCGGCGGCTACACCTTC

clone size: .
D gene: TRBD1
J gene: TRBJ2-1
V gene: TRBV5-1
CDR3 protein: CASSLDRGDYNEQFF
CDR3 DNA: TGCGCCAGCAGCCTCGACAGGGGGGATTACAATGAGCAGTTCTTC

clone size: .
D gene: .
J gene: TRBJ2-7
V gene: TRBV29-1
CDR3 protein: CSAQAEAGSEQYF
CDR3 DNA: TGCAGCGCTCAAGCGGAGGCGGGTAGTGAGCAGTACTTC

clone size: few
D gene: .
J gene: TRBJ2-2
V gene: TRBV7-6
CDR3 protein: CASSLARLDAGELFF
CDR3 DNA: TGTGCCAGCAGCTTAGCCCGACTAGACGCAGGGGAGCTGTTTTTT

clone size: .
D gene: .
J gene: TRBJ2-1
V gene: TRBV27
CDR3 protein: CASRIHESSYNEQFF
CDR3 DNA: TGTGCCAGCAGGATCCACGAGAGCTCCTACAATGAGCAGTTCTTC

clone size: .
D gene: TRBD2
J gene: TRBJ2-1
V gene: TRBV19
CDR3 protein: CASGLAGTDEQFF
CDR3 DNA: TGTGCCAGTGGACTAGCGGGAACCGATGAGCAGTTCTTC

clone size: .
D gene: TRBD2
J gene: TRBJ2-1
V gene: TRBV4-3
CDR3 protein: CASSQVGASGYNEQFF
CDR3 DNA: TGCGCCAGCAGCCAAGTTGGGGCTAGCGGCTACAATGAGCAGTTCTTC

clone size: .
D gene: TRBD1
J gene: TRBJ2-5
V gene: TRBV29-1
CDR3 protein: CSVRDRGRETQYF
CDR3 DNA: TGCAGCGTGCGGGACAGGGGACGAGAGACCCAGTACTTC

clone size: .
D gene: TRBD1
J gene: TRBJ2-2
V gene: TRBV19
CDR3 protein: CASTTPLGQGPGELFF
CDR3 DNA: TGTGCCAGTACCACCCCCTTGGGACAGGGTCCCGGGGAGCTGTTTTTT

clone size: .
D gene: .
J gene: TRBJ2-7
V gene: TRBV18
CDR3 protein: CASSPPQGSYEQYF
CDR3 DNA: TGTGCCAGCTCACCACCGCAGGGGTCATACGAGCAGTACTTC

clone size: .
D gene: TRBD2
J gene: TRBJ2-5
V gene: TRBV28
CDR3 protein: CASSQTSGRAVTQYF
CDR3 DNA: TGTGCCAGCAGCCAGACTAGCGGGAGGGCCGTGACCCAGTACTTC

clone size: few
D gene: .
J gene: TRBJ2-1
V gene: TRBV28
CDR3 protein: CASRGQGLNEQFF
CDR3 DNA: TGTGCCAGCAGGGGGCAGGGTTTGAATGAGCAGTTCTTC

clone size: .
D gene: TRBD1
J gene: TRBJ2-1
V gene: TRBV4-2
CDR3 protein: CASSQDRFSYNEQFF
CDR3 DNA: TGTGCCAGCAGCCAGGACAGGTTCTCCTACAATGAGCAGTTCTTC

clone size: .
D gene: .
J gene: TRBJ2-1
V gene: TRBV6-6
CDR3 protein: CASSYSRYQQFF
CDR3 DNA: TGTGCCAGCAGTTACTCGCGTTATCAGCAGTTCTTC

clone size: .
D gene: TRBD1
J gene: TRBJ2-1
V gene: TRBV12-5
CDR3 protein: CASGLVWDRGRGSGEQFF
CDR3 DNA: TGTGCTAGTGGTTTGGTGTGGGACAGGGGGCGCGGCAGCGGAGAGCAGTTCTTC

clone size: .
D gene: .
J gene: TRBJ1-5
V gene: TRBV5-1
CDR3 protein: CASNYQLGTQPQHF
CDR3 DNA: TGCGCCAGCAACTACCAATTGGGTACTCAGCCCCAGCATTTT

clone size: .
D gene: TRBD1
J gene: TRBJ2-3
V gene: TRBV7-2
CDR3 protein: CASSRQGAEDTQYF
CDR3 DNA: TGTGCCAGCAGCAGACAGGGGGCGGAAGATACGCAGTATTTT